These 28 T cell receptor beta chains were all obtained from the same sample, sequenced in a study of blood T cell repertoires in COVID-19. Assay used: immunoSEQ multiplex PCR; TCRdb lists only in-frame clones, some missing. The repertoire holds 100,000 to 120,000 clones, with roughly 79% as singletons. The material sequenced was peripheral blood. These receptors originate from a woman aged 70 to 79 with acute or convalescent COVID-19.

V usage is TRBV5-1 and J usage is TRBJ1-1; D is possibly TRBD1 (5 bases). CDR3 length: 14 amino acids. Trimming stripped 0 bases from V and 1 base from J, with 7 bases between. CDR1 is SGHRS and CDR2 is YFSETQ in the germline V gene. The CDR3 sequence is CASSLAGGNTEAFF. The CDR3 DNA reads TGCGCCAGCAGCTTGGCGGGGGGGAACACTGAAGCTTTCTTT.

The V and J genes are TRBV5-4 and TRBJ2-7, with 9 bases aligning to TRBD2. Germline values: CDR1 SGHNT, CDR2 YYREEE (reference sequence). The CDR3 has 14 amino acids. After removal of 7 bases from V and 2 bases from J, the junction contained 7 bases not matched to a gene. The CDR3 spells CASFKRGAPYEQYF. In nucleotides, the CDR3 is TGTGCCAGCTTCAAGCGGGGGGCCCCCTACGAGCAGTACTTC. Using reference TRBV5-4 and TRBJ2-7 for the parts outside the CDR3, the full variable domain is ETGVTQSPTHLIKTRGQQVTLRCSSQSGHNTVSWYQQALGQGPQFIFQYYREEENGRGNFPPRFSGLQFPNYSSELNVNALELDDSALYLCASFKRGAPYEQYFGPGTRLTVT.

V and J are TRBV24-1 and TRBJ2-3; D is unclear. CDR3 length: 14 residues. Trimming took 2 bases from V and 2 from J, leaving 7 bases between them. Germline CDR1 and CDR2: KGHDR and SFDVKD. The CDR3 DNA sequence: TGTGCCACCAGTGATTGGGCCTCCACAGATACGCAGTATTTT. Amino acid sequence: CATSDWASTDTQYF.

The chain links TRBV7-9 to TRBJ2-5; D may be TRBD2 (5 bases). Germline V lookup: CDR1 SEHNR, CDR2 FQNEAQ (reference sequence). V was pared by 0 bases and J by 2 bases, with 22 bases between. The CDR3 contains 19 residues. Written as DNA, the CDR3 is TGTGCCAGCAGCTTAGCGACTACAAAGAGTGTTGGCCCTCAAGAGACCCAGTACTTC. It yields the protein CASSLATTKSVGPQETQYF.

The CDR3 loop reads CAISASGLAVSTDTQYF. DNA for the CDR3: TGTGCCATCAGTGCCTCGGGACTAGCGGTGAGCACAGATACGCAGTATTTT. The chain is built from TRBV10-3 and TRBJ2-3; 11 bases align to TRBD2. The germline V gene has CDR1 ENHRY and CDR2 SYGVKD. This CDR3 has 17 residues. V lost 4 bases to trimming and J lost 0 bases; unmatched junction nucleotides: 6.

The chain recombines TRBV7-2 with TRBJ1-2; D call uncertain. Trimming cost V 2 bases and J 4 bases, with 20 bases left between them. The CDR3 has 17 residues. Germline V gene lookup returns CDR1 SGHTA and CDR2 FQGNSA. CDR3 in amino acids: CASSLRGMGALSYGYTF. The CDR3, as DNA: TGTGCCAGCAGCTTACGAGGGATGGGTGCCCTTTCCTATGGCTACACCTTC.

The chain joins TRBV5-1 to TRBJ2-7; 7 nucleotides match TRBD2. V dropped 0 bases and J dropped 3; count of bases not matched to a gene: 6. This CDR3 comprises 15 residues. Per the germline V gene, CDR1 is SGHRS and CDR2 is YFSETQ. The CDR3 DNA reads as TGCGCCAGCAGCTTGGTGGCTAGCGGCCACTACGAGCAGTACTTC. Its translation is CASSLVASGHYEQYF. Variable domain in full (rest from reference TRBV5-1 and TRBJ2-7): KAGVTQTPRYLIKTRGQQVTLSCSPISGHRSVSWYQQTPGQGLQFLFEYFSETQRNKGNFPGRFSGRQFSNSRSEMNVSTLELGDSALYLCASSLVASGHYEQYFGPGTRLTVT.

The V call is TRBV19, the J call TRBJ1-1; no clear D gene. The CDR3 is 15 residues long. Germline values: CDR1 LNHDA, CDR2 SQIVND (reference sequence). V was cut by 5 bases and J by 6 bases, with 19 bases left in between. This CDR3 reads CASSPPEGIGAEAFF. The CDR3 region has the DNA TGTGCCAGTAGTCCCCCCGAGGGAATTGGGGCTGAAGCTTTCTTT.

V usage is TRBV5-4 and J usage is TRBJ1-1, with 7 positions matching TRBD1. Trimming cost V 4 bases and J 2 bases; bases outside gene matches: 8. Germline V gene sequence: CDR1 SGHNT, CDR2 YYREEE (reference sequence). The CDR3 is made up of 15 amino acids. The CDR3 spells CASSPPGQVNTEAFF. In DNA, the CDR3 is TGTGCCAGCAGCCCGCCCGGACAGGTTAACACTGAAGCTTTCTTT.

This clone was seen a single time. The chain carries TRBV30 and TRBJ1-2, with D unresolved. Germline-derived CDR1 and CDR2 are GTSNPN and SVGIG (reference sequence). The CDR3 totals 12 residues. V dropped 7 bases and J dropped 1 base, with 10 bases sitting between them. The CDR3 nucleotides are TGTGCCTTGTACAGTATTAACTATGGCTACACCTTC. Its protein product is CALYSINYGYTF.

The chain is built from TRBV11-2 and TRBJ2-7; D remains ambiguous. CDR1 SGHAT and CDR2 FQNNGV come from the germline V gene. CDR3 length: 14 amino acids. With 2 bases removed from V and 0 bases from J, the gap between germline ends came to 8 bases. The chain's CDR3 is CASSLFSDSYEQYF. In nucleotides, the CDR3 is TGTGCCAGCAGCTTATTTTCAGACTCCTACGAGCAGTACTTC.

V and J are TRBV27 and TRBJ2-1; unclear D gene. V was pared by 4 bases and J by 4 bases, with 8 bases between. CDR1 and CDR2 from the germline V gene are MNHEY and SMNVEV (reference sequence). This CDR3 has 13 residues. Here the CDR3 reads CASSSNLYNEQFF. The CDR3 DNA reads as TGTGCCAGCAGTTCCAACTTGTACAATGAGCAGTTCTTC.

This clone showed up just a few times. The chain uses TRBV25-1 and TRBJ2-7; TRBD2 agrees at 7 bases. Germline CDR1 reads MGHDK; CDR2 reads SYGVNS. V gave up 4 bases and J gave up 4 bases; unmatched junction bases: 10. This CDR3 spans 15 amino acids. CDR3 residues: CASSAGGGRVYEQYF. CDR3 nucleotides: TGTGCCAGCAGTGCGGGAGGCGGGAGAGTGTACGAGCAGTACTTC.

The gene calls are TRBV6-6 and TRBJ2-1, with D possibly TRBD2 on 6 matching bases. This CDR3 is built from 14 residues. Germline CDR1 is MNHNY and CDR2 is SVGAGI (reference sequence). Deletions cut 4 bases from V and 1 base from J, with 8 bases between. The CDR3 bases are TGTGCCAGCAGTTTAGCGGTTTCCTACAATGAGCAGTTCTTC. It translates to CASSLAVSYNEQFF.

This clone is deemed large. The V gene is TRBV6-4, the J gene TRBJ1-1, with TRBD1 as a possible D gene (5 bases). Germline CDR1 is MRHNA and CDR2 is SNTAGT. Trimming removed 0 bases from V and 6 bases from J, with 17 bases in between. The CDR3 has 16 amino acids. The CDR3 spells CASSDSSSGDRAEAFF. CDR3 nucleotides: TGTGCCAGCAGTGACTCGAGTTCGGGGGATAGGGCTGAAGCTTTCTTT.

This clone was seen once. This chain links TRBV29-1 with TRBJ2-1; TRBD1 agrees at 8 bases. Germline V CDR1 and CDR2: SQVTM, ANQGSEA. The CDR3 consists of 13 residues. V lost 5 bases, J lost 9 bases, and 9 bases stayed unmatched. The CDR3 region is CSVLRTGSSEQFF. The CDR3 DNA reads as TGCAGCGTTCTAAGGACAGGGAGTAGTGAGCAGTTCTTC.

V is TRBV5-6 and J is TRBJ2-7, with 10 positions matching TRBD1. Trimming took 4 bases from V and 3 from J; bases not matched to a gene: 4. The CDR3 is 14 amino acids. Germline values: CDR1 SGHDT, CDR2 YYEEEE. The chain's CDR3 is CASSPGQGDYEQYF. For the CDR3, the DNA is TGTGCCAGCAGCCCTGGACAGGGGGACTACGAGCAGTACTTC. The entire variable domain, with the rest obtained from reference TRBV5-6 and TRBJ2-7, is as follows: DAGVTQSPTHLIKTRGQQVTLRCSPKSGHDTVSWYQQALGQGPQFIFQYYEEEERQRGNFPDRFSGHQFPNYSSELNVNALLLGDSALYLCASSPGQGDYEQYFGPGTRLTVT.

This sequence joins TRBV5-4 and TRBJ2-7, with 14 bases fitting TRBD2. This CDR3 region has 16 residues. Germline trimming cut 4 bases from V and 7 bases from J; bases unmatched to any gene: 10. CDR1 and CDR2 (germline): SGHNT, YYREEE (reference sequence). CDR3 bases: TGTGCCAGCAGCCCGGGACTAGCGGGGGCCCTGGGGGAGCAGTACTTC. This encodes CASSPGLAGALGEQYF. The full variable domain, rest sourced from reference TRBV5-4 and TRBJ2-7, is ETGVTQSPTHLIKTRGQQVTLRCSSQSGHNTVSWYQQALGQGPQFIFQYYREEENGRGNFPPRFSGLQFPNYSSELNVNALELDDSALYLCASSPGLAGALGEQYFGPGTRLTVT.

The rearrangement joins TRBV11-2 to TRBJ2-5; 7 positions agree with TRBD2. CDR1 is SGHAT, CDR2 FQNNGV, per germline. After removal of 2 bases from V and 5 bases from J, the junction contained 11 bases not matched to a gene. The CDR3 totals 16 residues. CDR3 region: CASSLLWGRAWETQYF. DNA of the CDR3: TGTGCCAGCAGCTTATTGTGGGGGAGGGCCTGGGAGACCCAGTACTTC.

J is TRBJ1-2 and V is TRBV7-2, with 7 positions matching TRBD1. V shed 4 bases and J 8 bases; nucleotides not matched to a gene: 10. From germline, CDR1 is SGHTA and CDR2 FQGNSA. CDR3 size: 14 residues. The CDR3 here is CASSSGTVALGYTF. The CDR3 coding sequence is TGTGCCAGCAGCTCGGGGACAGTTGCCCTCGGCTACACCTTC.

The chain combines TRBV7-9 with TRBJ2-3; TRBD2 matches 13 bases. In germline, CDR1 is SEHNR, CDR2 FQNEAQ (reference sequence). CDR3 length: 16 amino acids. Trimming cost V 5 bases and J 6 bases; bases outside gene matches: 8. CDR3: CASSGGLAGDLDTQYF. CDR3 nucleotides: TGTGCCAGCAGCGGAGGACTAGCGGGAGATTTGGATACGCAGTATTTT.

This clone was counted a few times. The J gene is TRBJ2-7, the V gene TRBV6-6; no clear D gene. The CDR3 runs 14 residues. Between the trimmed V and J ends, which lost 0 bases and 1 base, there was a span of 7 bases. The germline V gene has CDR1 MNHNY and CDR2 SVGAGI (reference sequence). Here the CDR3 reads CASSYSSRSYEQYF. The CDR3 region has the DNA TGTGCCAGCAGTTACTCGTCCAGGTCCTACGAGCAGTACTTC.

This clone was observed once. The rearrangement links TRBV13 to TRBJ2-3; D is ambiguous. V lost 5 bases to trimming and J lost 5 bases, with 5 bases between them. In germline, CDR1 is PRHDT, CDR2 FYEKMQ (reference sequence). This CDR3 has 11 amino acids. CDR3 residues: CASSREDTQYF. The CDR3 DNA follows: TGTGCCAGCAGCAGAGAAGATACGCAGTATTTT.

The V call is TRBV3-1 (or the pseudogene TRBV3-2), the J call TRBJ2-7; 12 nucleotides match TRBD2. The germline gives CDR1 LGHDT, CDR2 YNNKEL (reference sequence). The CDR3 spans 15 residues. V trimming: 6 bases; J trimming: 6 bases; junction bases outside the gene matches: 9. The DNA of the CDR3 is TGTGCCAGCAGTCCTAAAGCTAGCGGGGGGGTCGAGCAGTACTTC. Translation: CASSPKASGGVEQYF.

The gene calls are TRBV2 and TRBJ2-3; 7 positions match TRBD1. Trimming removed 3 bases from V and 6 bases from J; junction bases left unmatched: 9. The CDR3 extends over 15 amino acids. Germline V lookup: CDR1 SNHLY, CDR2 FYNNEI. The CDR3 region has the DNA TGTGCCAGCAGTGAGGACAGGCGACCGATTGATACGCAGTATTTT. Its protein product is CASSEDRRPIDTQYF.

This clone has only one observation. The genes are TRBV10-3 and TRBJ1-2; 7 bases align to TRBD1. The CDR3 extends over 13 amino acids. With V trimmed by 6 bases and J by 4 bases, 5 bases remained unmatched. The germline CDR1 and CDR2 sequences are ENHRY and SYGVKD. Here the CDR3 DNA reads TGTGCCATCAGCGCGGGACAGCGCTATGGCTACACCTTC. Translation gives CAISAGQRYGYTF.

The chain combines TRBV7-7 with TRBJ1-3; 11 bases agree with TRBD1. J gave up 1 base and V 5 bases, and 4 bases lay outside the gene matches. The CDR3 is made up of 16 amino acids. The germline CDR1 and CDR2 sequences are SSHAT and FNYEAQ (reference sequence). CDR3 DNA sequence: TGTGCCAGCAGCCCCGGACAGGGGGCTTCTGGAAACACCATATATTTT. Amino acid sequence: CASSPGQGASGNTIYF.

This rearrangement joins TRBV30 to TRBJ2-5; 9 bases fit TRBD1. The V gene's germline CDR1 is GTSNPN and CDR2 SVGIG (reference sequence). Trimming removed 3 bases from V and 4 bases from J; junction bases left unmatched: 9. This CDR3 has 15 amino acids. CDR3 in amino acids: CAWRLQGAVGETQYF. For the CDR3, the DNA is TGTGCCTGGAGACTACAGGGGGCTGTGGGAGAGACCCAGTACTTC.